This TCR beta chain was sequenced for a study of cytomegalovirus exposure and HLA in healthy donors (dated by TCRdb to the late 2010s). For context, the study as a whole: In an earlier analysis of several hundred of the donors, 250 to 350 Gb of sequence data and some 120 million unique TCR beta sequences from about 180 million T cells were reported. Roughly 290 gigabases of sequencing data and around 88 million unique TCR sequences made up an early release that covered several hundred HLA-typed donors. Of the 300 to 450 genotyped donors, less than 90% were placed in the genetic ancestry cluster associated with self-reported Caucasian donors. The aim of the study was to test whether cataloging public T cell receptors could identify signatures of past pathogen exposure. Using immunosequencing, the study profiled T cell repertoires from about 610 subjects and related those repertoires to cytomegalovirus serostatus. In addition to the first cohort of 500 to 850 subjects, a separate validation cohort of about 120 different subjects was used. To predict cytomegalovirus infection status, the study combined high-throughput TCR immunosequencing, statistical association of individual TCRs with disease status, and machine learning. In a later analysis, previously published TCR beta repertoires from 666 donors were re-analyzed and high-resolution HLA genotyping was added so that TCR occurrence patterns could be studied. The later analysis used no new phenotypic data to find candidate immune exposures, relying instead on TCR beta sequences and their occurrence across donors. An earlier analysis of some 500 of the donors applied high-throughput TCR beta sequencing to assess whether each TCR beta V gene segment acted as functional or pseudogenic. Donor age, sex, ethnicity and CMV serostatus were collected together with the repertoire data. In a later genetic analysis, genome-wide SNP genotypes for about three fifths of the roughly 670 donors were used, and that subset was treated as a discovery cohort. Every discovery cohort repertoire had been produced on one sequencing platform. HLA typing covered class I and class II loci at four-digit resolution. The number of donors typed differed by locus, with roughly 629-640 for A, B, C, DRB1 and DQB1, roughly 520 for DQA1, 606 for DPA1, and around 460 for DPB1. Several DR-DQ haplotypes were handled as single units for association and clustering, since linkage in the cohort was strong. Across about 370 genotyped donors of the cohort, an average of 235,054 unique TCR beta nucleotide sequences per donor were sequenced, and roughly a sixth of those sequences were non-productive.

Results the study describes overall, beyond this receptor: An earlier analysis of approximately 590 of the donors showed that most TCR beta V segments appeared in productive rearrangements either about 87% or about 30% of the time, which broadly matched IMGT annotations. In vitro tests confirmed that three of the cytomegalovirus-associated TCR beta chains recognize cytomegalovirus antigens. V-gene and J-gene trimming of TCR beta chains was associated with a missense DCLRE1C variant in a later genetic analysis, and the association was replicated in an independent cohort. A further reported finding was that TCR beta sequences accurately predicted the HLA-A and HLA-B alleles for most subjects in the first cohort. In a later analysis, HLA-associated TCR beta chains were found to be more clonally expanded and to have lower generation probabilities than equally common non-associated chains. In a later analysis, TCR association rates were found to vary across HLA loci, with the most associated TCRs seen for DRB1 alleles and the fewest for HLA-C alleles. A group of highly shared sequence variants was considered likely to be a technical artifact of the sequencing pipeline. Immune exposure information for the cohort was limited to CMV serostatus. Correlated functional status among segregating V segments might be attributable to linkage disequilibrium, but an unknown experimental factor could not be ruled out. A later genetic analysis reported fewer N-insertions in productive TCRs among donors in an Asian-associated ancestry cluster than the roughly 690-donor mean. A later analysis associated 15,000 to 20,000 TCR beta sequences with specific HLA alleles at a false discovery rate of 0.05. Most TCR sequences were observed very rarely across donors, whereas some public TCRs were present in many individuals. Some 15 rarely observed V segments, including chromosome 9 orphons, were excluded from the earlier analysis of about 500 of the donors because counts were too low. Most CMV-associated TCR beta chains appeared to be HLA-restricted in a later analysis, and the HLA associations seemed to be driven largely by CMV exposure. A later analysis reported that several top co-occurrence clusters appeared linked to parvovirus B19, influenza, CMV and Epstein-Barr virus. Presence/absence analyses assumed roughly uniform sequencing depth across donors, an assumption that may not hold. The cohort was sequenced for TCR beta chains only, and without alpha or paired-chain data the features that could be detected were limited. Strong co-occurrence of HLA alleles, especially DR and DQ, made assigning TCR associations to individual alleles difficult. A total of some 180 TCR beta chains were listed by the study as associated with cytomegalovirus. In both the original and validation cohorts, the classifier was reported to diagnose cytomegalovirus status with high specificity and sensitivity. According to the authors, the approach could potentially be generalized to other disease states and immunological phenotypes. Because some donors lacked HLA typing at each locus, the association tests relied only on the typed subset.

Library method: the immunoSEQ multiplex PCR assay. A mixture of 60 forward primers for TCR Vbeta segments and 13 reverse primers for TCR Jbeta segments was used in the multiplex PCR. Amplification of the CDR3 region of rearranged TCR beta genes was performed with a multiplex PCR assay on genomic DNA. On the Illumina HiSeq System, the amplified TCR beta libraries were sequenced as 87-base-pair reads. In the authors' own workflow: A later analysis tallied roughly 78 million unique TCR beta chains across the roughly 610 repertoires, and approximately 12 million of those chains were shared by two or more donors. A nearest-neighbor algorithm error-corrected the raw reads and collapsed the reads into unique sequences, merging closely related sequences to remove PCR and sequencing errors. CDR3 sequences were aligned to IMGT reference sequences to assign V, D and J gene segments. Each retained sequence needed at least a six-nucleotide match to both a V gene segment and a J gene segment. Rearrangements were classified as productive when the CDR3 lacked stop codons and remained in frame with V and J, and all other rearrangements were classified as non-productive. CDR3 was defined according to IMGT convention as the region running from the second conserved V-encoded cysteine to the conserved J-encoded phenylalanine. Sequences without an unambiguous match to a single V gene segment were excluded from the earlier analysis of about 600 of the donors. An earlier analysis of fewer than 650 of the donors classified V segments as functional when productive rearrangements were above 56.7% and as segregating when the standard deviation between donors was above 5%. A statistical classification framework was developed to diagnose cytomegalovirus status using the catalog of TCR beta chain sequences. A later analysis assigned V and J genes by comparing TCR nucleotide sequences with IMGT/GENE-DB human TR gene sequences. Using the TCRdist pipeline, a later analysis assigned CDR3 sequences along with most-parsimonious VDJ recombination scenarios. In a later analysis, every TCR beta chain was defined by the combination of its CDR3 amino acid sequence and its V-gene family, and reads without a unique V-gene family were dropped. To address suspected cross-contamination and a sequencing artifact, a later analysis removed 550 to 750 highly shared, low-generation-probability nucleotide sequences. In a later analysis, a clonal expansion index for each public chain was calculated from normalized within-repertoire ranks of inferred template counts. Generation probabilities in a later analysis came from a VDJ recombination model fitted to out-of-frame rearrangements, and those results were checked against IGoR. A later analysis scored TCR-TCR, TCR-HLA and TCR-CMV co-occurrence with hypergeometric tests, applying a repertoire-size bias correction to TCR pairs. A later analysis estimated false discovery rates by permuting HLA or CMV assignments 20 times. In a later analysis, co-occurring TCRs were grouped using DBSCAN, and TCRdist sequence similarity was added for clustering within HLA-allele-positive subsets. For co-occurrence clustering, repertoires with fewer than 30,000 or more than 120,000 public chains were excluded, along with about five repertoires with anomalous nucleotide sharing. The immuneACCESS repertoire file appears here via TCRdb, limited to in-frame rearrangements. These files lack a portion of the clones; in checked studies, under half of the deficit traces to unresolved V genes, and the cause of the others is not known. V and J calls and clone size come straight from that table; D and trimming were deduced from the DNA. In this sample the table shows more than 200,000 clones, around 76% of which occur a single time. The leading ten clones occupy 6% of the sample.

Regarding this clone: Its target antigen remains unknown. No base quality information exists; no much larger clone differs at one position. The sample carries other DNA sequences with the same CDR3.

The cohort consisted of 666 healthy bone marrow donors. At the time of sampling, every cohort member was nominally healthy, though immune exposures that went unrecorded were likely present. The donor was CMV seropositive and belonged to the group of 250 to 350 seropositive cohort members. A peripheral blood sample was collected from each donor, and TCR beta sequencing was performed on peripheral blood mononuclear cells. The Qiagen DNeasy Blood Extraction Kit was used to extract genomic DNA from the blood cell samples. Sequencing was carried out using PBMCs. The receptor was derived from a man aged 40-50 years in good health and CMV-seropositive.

The CDR3 in this case is CASSRDSQETQYF. The DNA reads TGTGCCAGCAGTAGGGACAGCCAAGAGACCCAGTACTTC. This chain is built from TRBV2 and TRBJ2-5, with 7 junctional bases fitting TRBD1. There are 13 amino acids in the CDR3, from cysteine to phenylalanine inclusive. The CDR3 DNA has 39 bases and is translated from base 1. After removal of 5 bases from V and 1 base from J, the junction retains 1 base not matched to a gene. CDR1 and CDR2 (SNHLY, FYNNEI) derive from the germline V gene.